Listed below are T cell receptor beta chains from one sample, sequenced in a study of lymphopenia after photon versus proton radiotherapy. The repertoire was sequenced with immunoSEQ multiplex PCR; TCRdb's copy has only in-frame clones and lacks some. In the table there are 50,000 or so clones, more than 90% of which are singletons. The sequencing here drew on peripheral blood, taken from a patient treated with photon-based radiotherapy. The receptors come from a woman aged 40 to 55 with cholangiocarcinoma. Each CDR3 is given with its conserved first and last residue. The D gene is left open where the match is weak. Size is stated for part of the rows, as once, few or many counts, or as a class when the clone is expanded.

V	D	size	J	CDR3	DNA
TRBV29-1	TRBD1	-	TRBJ2-3	CSALTGGRTDTQYF	TGCAGCGCCTTAACAGGGGGACGCACAGATACGCAGTATTTT
TRBV6-6	-	-	TRBJ1-1	CASSDDGANTEAFF	TGTGCCAGCAGCGACGACGGAGCTAACACTGAAGCTTTCTTT
TRBV19	TRBD2	-	TRBJ2-1	CASRSLAGNNEQFF	TGTGCCAGTAGAAGCCTAGCGGGTAACAATGAGCAGTTCTTC
TRBV29-1	-	-	TRBJ2-1	CSVEVYRAREQFF	TGCAGCGTTGAAGTATATCGGGCTAGGGAGCAGTTCTTC
TRBV5-1	-	-	TRBJ2-3	CASSLRGTGTDTQYF	TGCGCCAGCAGCTTACGCGGGACTGGCACAGATACGCAGTATTTT
TRBV6-1	-	once	TRBJ1-1	CASSVDRNTEAFF	TGTGCCAGCAGTGTGGACAGAAACACCGAAGCTTTCTTT
TRBV11-2	TRBD1	-	TRBJ1-3	CASSLARGRAGNTIYF	TGTGCCAGCAGCTTAGCCAGGGGGCGAGCTGGAAACACCATATATTTT
TRBV30	-	-	TRBJ2-2	CAWSGQITGELFF	TGTGCCTGGAGCGGACAGATTACCGGGGAGCTGTTTTTT
TRBV7-8	-	-	TRBJ2-1	CASSLGPGGQFF	TGTGCCAGCAGCTTAGGACCGGGTGGGCAGTTCTTC
TRBV19	-	-	TRBJ1-2	CASSPTDGYGYTF	TGTGCCAGTAGTCCGACCGACGGGTATGGCTACACCTTC
TRBV6-1	-	-	TRBJ1-1	CASNLPRGLGLEAFF	TGTGCCAGCAACCTACCGAGGGGGTTGGGGTTGGAAGCTTTCTTT
TRBV11-2	-	-	TRBJ1-6	CASRGDFLYNSPLHF	TGTGCCAGCAGGGGGGACTTCCTCTATAATTCACCCCTCCACTTT
TRBV6-5	-	-	TRBJ1-1	CASRPPTENTEAFF	TGTGCCAGCAGACCCCCAACAGAGAACACTGAAGCTTTCTTT
TRBV18	-	-	TRBJ1-1	CASSPRDLMNTEAFF	TGTGCCAGCTCACCAAGAGATCTCATGAACACTGAAGCTTTCTTT
TRBV10-3	-	-	TRBJ1-2	CAISESTLVDNYGYTF	TGTGCCATCAGTGAGTCGACTCTAGTAGACAACTATGGCTACACCTTC
TRBV27	-	-	TRBJ2-7	CASSPSLGVYSYEQYF	TGTGCCAGCAGTCCTAGTTTAGGGGTCTACTCCTACGAGCAGTACTTC
TRBV5-1	-	-	TRBJ2-7	CASSLTGIHEQYF	TGCGCCAGCAGCTTAACTGGGATACACGAGCAGTACTTC
TRBV5-1	TRBD2	once	TRBJ2-3	CASSPGLAGDIDTQYF	TGCGCCAGCAGCCCGGGACTAGCGGGGGATATAGATACGCAGTATTTT
TRBV27	-	-	TRBJ1-6	CASSFRGDSPLHF	TGTGCCAGCAGTTTTCGCGGGGATTCACCCCTCCACTTT
TRBV7-2	-	-	TRBJ2-7	CASRVSGGGITYEQYF	TGTGCCAGCAGGGTCTCAGGGGGGGGGATTACCTACGAGCAGTACTTC
TRBV2	TRBD2	-	TRBJ2-1	CASRPTSGNYNEQFF	TGTGCCAGCAGACCGACTAGCGGGAACTACAATGAGCAGTTCTTC
TRBV5-6	-	-	TRBJ2-1	CASSSFGGKQFF	TGTGCCAGCAGCTCTTTTGGGGGAAAGCAGTTCTTC